This T cell receptor beta chain was retrieved from a study of cytomegalovirus exposure and HLA in healthy donors. Study outcomes and limitations: Indistinguishable V segments, including TRBV6-2 and TRBV6-3, were excluded. A cluster of highly shared sequence variants was likely a sequencing artifact. The study designated 160 or so TCR beta chains cytomegalovirus-associated.

Primers: 60 Vbeta forward and 13 Jbeta reverse. Clones were sequenced by immunoSEQ multiplex PCR, and TCRdb holds only the in-frame ones, with some missing. The sample lists over 35,000 clones, 40% to 60% seen once, with about 12% in the top ten. Worth noting for this clone: Its antigen remains unknown.

This CDR3 comprises 18 residues. Trimming removed 3 bases from V and 5 bases from J, with 25 bases in between. Germline-derived CDR1 and CDR2 are MNHEY and SMNVEV (reference sequence). The chain combines TRBV27 with TRBJ1-2; D may be TRBD1 (5 bases). This receptor was identified in a human donor in good health. The material sequenced was PBMCs. CDR3 region: CASSFGRTGLFPPYGYTF. CDR3 nucleotides: TGTGCCAGCAGTTTCGGCAGAACGGGACTATTCCCTCCTTATGGCTACACCTTC.